A selection of T cell receptor beta chains follows, all from one sample in a study of identical twins. TCRdb reprocessed the 5' RACE reads via MiXCR and lists one record per CDR3 protein. The sample shows more than 600,000 distinct CDR3 sequences, 15% to 20% of them seen only once. A further study also used this sample, focusing on T cells expressing NK-cell markers.

Material: PBMCs. The receptors stem from a young woman in good health. The CDR3 runs from the conserved cysteine through the conserved F or W. D genes are given only for firm matches. Clone sizes are given selectively: once, few, many, or a class where the clone is expanded.

V	size	J	D	CDR3	DNA
TRBV4-3	-	TRBJ2-1	TRBD2	CASSRSGRAPYNEQFF	TGCGCCAGCAGCCGTAGCGGGCGGGCCCCCTACAATGAGCAGTTCTTC
TRBV20-1	few	TRBJ1-1	-	CSARDVKGGNTEAFF	TGCAGTGCTAGAGATGTGAAAGGTGGAAACACTGAAGCTTTCTTT
TRBV11-2	once	TRBJ2-7	TRBD2	CASSLGGLAVTYEQYF	TGTGCCAGCAGCTTGGGCGGACTAGCGGTAACCTACGAGCAGTACTTC
TRBV12-3/TRBV12-4	-	TRBJ2-2	-	CASSLGQGYTGELFF	TGTGCCAGCAGTTTAGGGCAGGGATACACCGGGGAGCTGTTTTTT
TRBV15	once	TRBJ2-5	-	CATSKGNGAGETQYF	TGTGCCACCAGCAAAGGCAATGGGGCGGGGGAGACCCAGTACTTC
TRBV3-1	-	TRBJ2-7	-	CASSHWRAGEQYF	TGTGCCAGCAGCCACTGGAGGGCCGGCGAGCAGTACTTC
TRBV6-4	-	TRBJ2-2	TRBD1	CASRAGTAPTGELFF	TGTGCCAGCAGAGCCGGGACAGCTCCCACCGGGGAGCTGTTTTTT
TRBV7-2	many	TRBJ2-4	-	CASSLAGVAKNIQYF	TGTGCCAGCAGCTTAGCGGGGGTAGCCAAAAACATTCAGTACTTC
TRBV20-1	-	TRBJ2-7	TRBD2	CSASVAGAPGEQYF	TGCAGTGCTTCCGTAGCGGGGGCCCCCGGCGAGCAGTACTTC
TRBV29-1	few	TRBJ2-7	-	CSVREPLLYEQYF	TGCAGCGTCCGCGAACCATTACTCTACGAGCAGTACTTC
TRBV10-3	few	TRBJ2-7	-	CATTFVGRLYF	TGTGCCACGACTTTTGTGGGCAGACTGTACTTC
TRBV20-1	-	TRBJ1-2	-	CSAGGGTNYGYTF	TGCAGTGCCGGCGGGGGAACTAACTATGGCTACACCTTC
TRBV12-3/TRBV12-4	few	TRBJ2-7	-	CASSQRVPAYYEQYF	TGTGCCAGCAGTCAGCGGGTACCCGCTTACTACGAGCAGTACTTC
TRBV5-5	-	TRBJ2-5	-	CASSIGQETQYF	TGTGCCAGCAGCATAGGGCAGGAGACCCAGTACTTC
TRBV14	-	TRBJ2-7	-	CASSQDSDEQYF	TGTGCCAGCAGCCAAGATAGTGACGAGCAGTACTTC
TRBV2	-	TRBJ1-5	-	CASSEARTFSNQPQHF	TGTGCCAGCAGTGAAGCCCGGACATTTAGCAATCAGCCCCAGCATTTT
TRBV11-1	-	TRBJ2-3	-	CASSYAPTPVLPGNTQYF	TGTGCCAGCAGCTATGCCCCGACCCCCGTACTCCCCGGGAATACGCAGTATTTT
TRBV6-1	-	TRBJ2-3	-	CASSRRGALAHTQYF	TGTGCCAGCAGCCGAAGGGGGGCCTTAGCACATACGCAGTATTTT
TRBV6-5	-	TRBJ2-1	-	CASSFSPPYNEQFF	TGTGCCAGCAGTTTTTCCCCGCCCTACAATGAGCAGTTCTTC
TRBV6-2/TRBV6-3	few	TRBJ2-7	TRBD2	CASSGTSGNEQYF	TGTGCCAGCAGCGGGACTAGCGGGAACGAGCAGTACTTC
TRBV12-3/TRBV12-4	-	TRBJ2-1	-	CASSLAVRQFF	TGTGCCAGCAGTTTAGCTGTACGGCAGTTCTTC
TRBV6-2/TRBV6-3	-	TRBJ2-3	-	CARFPVGTDTQYF	TGTGCCAGGTTTCCGGTAGGCACAGATACGCAGTATTTT
TRBV20-1	-	TRBJ2-1	TRBD2	CSHPRGGRSEQFF	TGCAGCCACCCGCGGGGGGGCCGGAGTGAGCAGTTCTTC
TRBV5-4	few	TRBJ2-1	TRBD2	CASRSGTSGRDYNEQFF	TGTGCCAGCAGAAGTGGGACTAGCGGGAGGGATTACAATGAGCAGTTCTTC
TRBV7-2	-	TRBJ2-2	-	CASNVGGTGELFF	TGTGCCAGTAATGTAGGAGGAACCGGGGAGCTGTTTTTT
TRBV6-1	few	TRBJ1-2	TRBD1	CASDETGALNSYGYTF	TGTGCCAGCGACGAGACAGGGGCATTGAATTCCTATGGCTACACCTTC
TRBV29-1	-	TRBJ2-7	-	CSTGEDYEQYF	TGCAGCACCGGGGAGGACTACGAGCAGTACTTC
TRBV2	few	TRBJ2-5	-	CASSDREVTQYF	TGTGCCAGCAGTGACAGGGAGGTGACCCAGTACTTC
TRBV12-3/TRBV12-4	-	TRBJ1-1	-	CASRISGPRTEAFF	TGTGCCAGCAGGATATCGGGGCCTCGGACTGAAGCTTTCTTT
TRBV3-1	many	TRBJ1-5	-	CASSQSYSNQPQHF	TGTGCCAGCAGCCAGAGTTATAGCAATCAGCCCCAGCATTTT
TRBV7-8	-	TRBJ2-5	-	CASSLREKTQYF	TGTGCCAGCAGCCTCAGGGAAAAGACCCAGTACTTC
TRBV27	few	TRBJ2-7	TRBD1	CASSTHGQGTYEQYF	TGTGCCAGCAGTACCCATGGACAGGGGACCTACGAGCAGTACTTC
TRBV6-2/TRBV6-3	-	TRBJ1-5	-	CASSGGRRARHF	TGTGCCAGCAGTGGGGGCAGGAGAGCACGGCATTTT
TRBV5-6	-	TRBJ2-3	TRBD2	CASSFLTSGGAWRTDTQYF	TGTGCCAGCAGCTTCTTGACTAGCGGGGGGGCCTGGAGAACAGATACGCAGTATTTT
TRBV5-1	few	TRBJ2-1	-	CASSSMGSSNEQFF	TGCGCCAGCAGCAGTATGGGTTCTTCCAATGAGCAGTTCTTC
TRBV10-3	-	TRBJ2-5	-	CAIRATNLQETQYF	TGTGCCATCAGAGCGACAAATCTTCAAGAGACCCAGTACTTC
TRBV6-1	-	TRBJ2-3	TRBD1	CASSGVRGRRSDTQYF	TGTGCCAGCAGTGGGGTCAGGGGGCGAAGGAGCGATACGCAGTATTTT
TRBV12-3/TRBV12-4	-	TRBJ2-5	-	CASRGDWGETQYF	TGTGCCAGCAGGGGGGATTGGGGTGAGACCCAGTACTTC
TRBV20-1	-	TRBJ2-7	TRBD2	CSARGPFGTIPYEQYF	TGCAGTGCTAGAGGACCCTTCGGGACTATCCCCTACGAGCAGTACTTC
TRBV5-1	many	TRBJ1-2	-	CASSARDGYGYTF	TGCGCCAGCAGCGCCAGGGACGGCTATGGCTACACCTTC
TRBV3-1	-	TRBJ1-2	TRBD1	CASSHADRVGNYGYTF	TGTGCCAGCAGCCATGCGGACAGGGTCGGTAACTATGGCTACACCTTC
TRBV18	few	TRBJ2-3	TRBD2	CASSHSLAELTDTQYF	TGTGCCAGCTCACACTCACTAGCGGAGCTCACAGATACGCAGTATTTT
TRBV21-1	few	TRBJ2-2	-	CASSKAGLPSVGTGELFF	TGTGCCAGCAGCAAAGCGGGACTCCCTAGCGTGGGGACCGGGGAGCTGTTTTTT
TRBV20-1	-	TRBJ2-7	TRBD2	CSARLAGRAEQYF	TGCAGTGCTAGATTGGCAGGGAGGGCCGAGCAGTACTTC
TRBV20-1	few	TRBJ2-3	TRBD2	CSARDLASGRPTDTQYF	TGCAGTGCTAGAGATTTGGCTAGCGGGAGACCCACAGATACGCAGTATTTT